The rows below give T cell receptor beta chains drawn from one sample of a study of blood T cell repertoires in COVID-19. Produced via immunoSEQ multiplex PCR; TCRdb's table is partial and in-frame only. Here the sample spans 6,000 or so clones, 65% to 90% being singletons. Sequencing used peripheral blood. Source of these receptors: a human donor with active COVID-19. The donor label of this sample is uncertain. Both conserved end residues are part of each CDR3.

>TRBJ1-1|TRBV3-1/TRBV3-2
CASSQVGGRTEAFF
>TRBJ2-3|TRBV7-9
CASTSDGSGRGYF
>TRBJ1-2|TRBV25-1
CASAGFSGYTF
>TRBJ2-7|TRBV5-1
CASSLGQSYEQYF
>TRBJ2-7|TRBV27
CASSRDSGSYEQYF
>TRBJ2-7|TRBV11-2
CASSLEPSPRYYEQYF
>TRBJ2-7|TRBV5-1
CASSFGSVVSYEQYF
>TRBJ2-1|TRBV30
CAWSVLPSGGGTSKFF
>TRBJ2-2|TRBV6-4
CASSDGGNTGELFF
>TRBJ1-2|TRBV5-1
CASSLGDREKGYTF
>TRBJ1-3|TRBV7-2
CASSGQGGGNTIYF
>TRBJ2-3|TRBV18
CASSPPTGYSTDTQYF
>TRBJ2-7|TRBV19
CASSIDRGQGYEQYF